These T cell receptor beta chains were read from a single sample in a study of post-analysis software for immune sequencing data. MiXCR, run by TCRdb on the PCR reads, gives a single entry per CDR3 protein. Of 550,000 to 700,000 distinct CDR3 sequences in the sample, about 40% were seen once. Sequenced material: blood. All receptors come from a girl between 10 and 17 years old with multiple sclerosis. Both conserved end residues are part of each CDR3. A D gene is named only where the DNA matches it firmly. A clone size is listed for some rows: how often the clone was seen (once, few, many), or a class if it is expanded.

>TRBV10-3|TRBD2|few|TRBJ2-3
TGTGCCATCAGTGAGTCGACTCGGATAGCGGGGGGCCGCACAGATACGCAGTATTTT
CAISESTRIAGGRTDTQYF
>TRBV20-1|-|-|TRBJ1-5
TGCAGTGCTCTGGACAGCAATCAGCCCCAGCATTTT
CSALDSNQPQHF
>TRBV20-1|-|-|TRBJ1-2
TGCAGTGCTAGAGATGACAGCAGAAACTATGGCTACACCTTC
CSARDDSRNYGYTF
>TRBV3-1|-|-|TRBJ2-7
TGTGCCAGCAGCCCATCCGGGACGCTTTCCTACGAGCAGTACTTC
CASSPSGTLSYEQYF
>TRBV29-1|-|-|TRBJ2-3
TGCAGCGTACCACAGGGTGGGAGCGGGCGGACGCAGTATTTT
CSVPQGGSGRTQYF
>TRBV7-2|-|few|TRBJ1-2
TGTGCCAGCAGCTTAGAGTGGGGGGGCGGCTACACCTTC
CASSLEWGGGYTF
>TRBV12-3/TRBV12-4|TRBD1|-|TRBJ1-5
TGTGCCAGCAGTTTCTCGGGGACAGGGGGCCCCCCTAGCAATCAGCCCCAGCATTTT
CASSFSGTGGPPSNQPQHF
>TRBV7-6|-|few|TRBJ2-7
TGTGCCAGCAGCCCCCAGGCCGGACTCTACGAGCAGTACTTC
CASSPQAGLYEQYF
>TRBV27|-|-|TRBJ2-5
TGTGCCAGCAGTTTATCACAAGCGGAGACCCAGTACTTC
CASSLSQAETQYF
>TRBV29-1|TRBD2|-|TRBJ2-5
TGTAGCGTTGAAAGAGCCCTTCTAGCGGGGACTCGAGAGACCCAGTACTTC
CSVERALLAGTRETQYF
>TRBV6-5|TRBD1|-|TRBJ2-3
TGTGCCAGCAGTTATTCAGGGGGCGGCACAGATACGCAGTATTTT
CASSYSGGGTDTQYF
>TRBV12-3/TRBV12-4|TRBD1|-|TRBJ1-5
TGTGCCAGCAGTGCGACAGGGGCCCAGCCCCAGCATTTT
CASSATGAQPQHF
>TRBV12-3/TRBV12-4|-|few|TRBJ1-1
TGTGCCAGCAGTTTAGGATTTCCGAACACTGAAGCTTTCTTT
CASSLGFPNTEAFF
>TRBV18|-|few|TRBJ2-7
TGTGCCAGCTCACCGGTAAGGGGAAGCGCCTACGAGCAGTACTTC
CASSPVRGSAYEQYF
>TRBV20-1|-|-|TRBJ1-4
TGCAGTGCTAGAGCTTCAGTGAAGAATGAAAAACTGTTTTTT
CSARASVKNEKLFF
>TRBV30|TRBD2|-|TRBJ2-1
TGTGCCTGGATCGGACTAGCGGGCAATGAGCAGTTCTTC
CAWIGLAGNEQFF
>TRBV12-3/TRBV12-4|-|-|TRBJ2-7
TGTGCCAGCAGACCCTGGGGGGAAAACTACGAGCAGTACTTC
CASRPWGENYEQYF
>TRBV12-3/TRBV12-4|TRBD2|few|TRBJ2-7
TGTGCCAGCAGTCGGACTAGCGGGAACGAGCAGTACTTC
CASSRTSGNEQYF
>TRBV28|-|-|TRBJ2-7
TGTGCCAGCGTGGGGGACGTAGCCTACGAGCAGTACTTC
CASVGDVAYEQYF
>TRBV5-1|TRBD2|-|TRBJ2-1
TGCGCCAGCAGCTTGGGGGGGACTAGCGGGACCCATGAGCAGTTCTTC
CASSLGGTSGTHEQFF
>TRBV27|TRBD2|few|TRBJ2-1
TGTGCCAGCAGTTTAATATCGGTTGGCGGGAGCTCCTACAATGAGCAGTTCTTC
CASSLISVGGSSYNEQFF
>TRBV5-1|TRBD1|-|TRBJ1-2
TGCGCCAGCAGCGTCGGAGCCGACAGGGATAACTATGGCTACACCTTC
CASSVGADRDNYGYTF
>TRBV27|-|-|TRBJ2-7
TGTGCCAGCAGTTCCCTTCCCGGGGGCCTCGACGAGCAGTACTTC
CASSSLPGGLDEQYF
>TRBV5-6|TRBD2|few|TRBJ2-7
TGTGCCACCAACCTAGCGGGGTTCTACCACGAGCAGTACTTC
CATNLAGFYHEQYF
>TRBV7-9|-|-|TRBJ2-7
TGTGCCAGCAGTTCGGGTCCTACCATCTCCTACGAGCAGTACTTC
CASSSGPTISYEQYF
>TRBV2|TRBD1|-|TRBJ1-6
TGTGCCAGCAGGGAGACGACAGGGGTTACTTCACCCCTCCACTTT
CASRETTGVTSPLHF
>TRBV12-3/TRBV12-4|-|once|TRBJ2-3
TGTGCCAGCAGTTTATCCGCCACAGATGCGCAGTATTTT
CASSLSATDAQYF
>TRBV11-2|-|-|TRBJ2-3
TGTGCCAGCAGCTCCAGGTCGGGGGTCCCAGATACGCAGTATTTT
CASSSRSGVPDTQYF
>TRBV6-2/TRBV6-3|TRBD1|few|TRBJ2-7
TGTGCCAGCAGTTGGCCGGGACAGGGAGGCTACGAGCAGTACTTC
CASSWPGQGGYEQYF
>TRBV12-3/TRBV12-4|-|few|TRBJ2-1
TGTGCCAGCAGTCCCTACACAGCTTACAATGAGCAGTTCTTC
CASSPYTAYNEQFF
>TRBV5-1|TRBD2|few|TRBJ2-1
TGCGCCAGCAGCTTGTTCGGGACTAGCGTCGATGAGCAGTTCTTC
CASSLFGTSVDEQFF
>TRBV6-4|-|few|TRBJ2-3
TGTGCCAGCAGTGAGACTAGTGGGAGCGCAGATACGCAGTATTTT
CASSETSGSADTQYF
>TRBV4-1|-|-|TRBJ1-2
TGCGCCAGCAGCCAAGTGGGGGGCGCAGGGGCCCTTTACTATGGCTACACCTTC
CASSQVGGAGALYYGYTF
>TRBV20-1|TRBD2|-|TRBJ2-1
TGCAGTCCTACGGGGGGGCCCGGCAGGGAGCAGTTCTTC
CSPTGGPGREQFF
>TRBV27|-|-|TRBJ2-7
TGTGCCAGCAGTTTGAGGACTCAAATGGCCGAGCAGTACTTC
CASSLRTQMAEQYF
>TRBV12-3/TRBV12-4|TRBD1|once|TRBJ2-7
TGTGCCAGCAGTACCTGGGACAGCCCCCGCGAGCAGTACTTC
CASSTWDSPREQYF
>TRBV6-6|TRBD1|few|TRBJ1-2
TGTGCCAGCAGTGCCTACAGGGGGCGAGGCTATGGCTACACCTTC
CASSAYRGRGYGYTF
>TRBV9|TRBD1|few|TRBJ2-7
TGTGCCAGCAGCTCAGGATCCGGGACAGCGGCGCGCGAGCAGTACTTC
CASSSGSGTAAREQYF
>TRBV10-3|-|-|TRBJ1-2
TGTGCCATCAGTGACGGGATGACCGGGAACTATGGCTACACCTTC
CAISDGMTGNYGYTF
>TRBV4-1|-|few|TRBJ2-5
TGCGCCAGCAGCCAAGATCAAGCGGCCCCCGGTACGGCCCAGTACTTC
CASSQDQAAPGTAQYF
>TRBV12-3/TRBV12-4|TRBD1|-|TRBJ2-1
TGTGCCAGCAGTTTAGTTCTAACAGGGGCGGATGAGCAGTTCTTC
CASSLVLTGADEQFF
>TRBV27|-|-|TRBJ1-1
TGTGCCTGCAGTCCCGTTCTACAGAGGGAAGCTTTCTTT
CACSPVLQREAFF
>TRBV20-1|TRBD2|-|TRBJ2-7
TGCAGTGCTAGAGGGCTAGCGGGGGCCTCTTACGAGCAGTACTTC
CSARGLAGASYEQYF
>TRBV6-5|-|few|TRBJ2-5
TGTGCCAGCAGATCACAGGGAAAGGGGCAAGAGACCCAGTACTTC
CASRSQGKGQETQYF
>TRBV6-5|-|few|TRBJ2-1
TGTGCCAGCAGTGGGCTGTCGGGCAATGAGCAGTTCTTC
CASSGLSGNEQFF
>TRBV7-8|-|-|TRBJ2-5
TGTGCCAGCAGCTCATTGAGGCTAGCGAACCAAGAGACCCAGTACTTC
CASSSLRLANQETQYF
>TRBV20-1|-|once|TRBJ2-3
TGCAGTGCTAGAGGAGCGCCCAGTCTCCCTAGCACAGATACGCAGTATTTT
CSARGAPSLPSTDTQYF
>TRBV10-3|-|few|TRBJ2-5
TGTGCCATTCAGAACCAGGTGGGGCGCCTGGAGACCCAGTACTTC
CAIQNQVGRLETQYF
>TRBV7-9|-|few|TRBJ1-4
TGTGCCAGCAGCTTAGTAAATGAAAAACTGTTTTTT
CASSLVNEKLFF
>TRBV7-2|-|few|TRBJ1-5
TGTGCCAGCAGCTTATATACTAGGGGCAATCAGCCCCAGCATTTT
CASSLYTRGNQPQHF
>TRBV7-9|TRBD1|-|TRBJ1-2
TGTGCCAGCAGCAGAGAGGGACAGATTAAGGGCTATGGCTACACCTTC
CASSREGQIKGYGYTF
>TRBV10-2|TRBD1|-|TRBJ2-1
TGCGTCAGCATGAAGGGACAGGGATATGGTGAGCAGTTCTTC
CVSMKGQGYGEQFF
>TRBV2|-|-|TRBJ2-5
TGTGCCAGCAGTGAAGAAGGGGTGCAGTACTTC
CASSEEGVQYF
>TRBV20-1|TRBD1|few|TRBJ2-1
TGCAGTGCTAGGGCTCTAGGGGGCCCCTACAATGAGCAGTTCTTC
CSARALGGPYNEQFF
>TRBV12-3/TRBV12-4|-|-|TRBJ2-2
TGTGCCAGCAGTTTGTGGCGATCCACGAACACCGGGGAGCTGTTTTTT
CASSLWRSTNTGELFF